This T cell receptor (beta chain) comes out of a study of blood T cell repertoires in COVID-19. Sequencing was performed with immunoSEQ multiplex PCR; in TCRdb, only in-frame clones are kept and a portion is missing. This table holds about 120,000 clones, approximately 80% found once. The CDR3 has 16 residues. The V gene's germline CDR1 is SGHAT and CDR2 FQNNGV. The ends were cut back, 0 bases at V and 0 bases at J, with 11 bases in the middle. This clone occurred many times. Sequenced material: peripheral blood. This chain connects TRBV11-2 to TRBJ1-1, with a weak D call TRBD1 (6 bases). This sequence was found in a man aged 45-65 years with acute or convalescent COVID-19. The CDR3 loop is CASSLDPGHMNTEAFF. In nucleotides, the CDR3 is TGTGCCAGCAGCTTAGACCCGGGACACATGAACACTGAAGCTTTCTTT.